The 10 T cell receptor beta chains given below trace back to one sample, sequenced in a study of T-cell reconstitution after alpha-beta-depleted transplantation in children. The authors prepared the TCRbeta library with unique molecular identifiers. MiXCR, run by TCRdb on the PCR reads, gives a single entry per CDR3 protein. The data show around 600,000 distinct CDR3 sequences, around 17% seen once. Source: PBMCs from the stem cell graft donor, taken from the stem cell graft. The source is a human donor who donated a stem cell graft to a child with acute myeloid leukemia.

This clonotype was seen a few times. V gene TRBV12-3 or TRBV12-4 combines with J gene TRBJ2-1, with 14 bases that match TRBD2. J lost 0 bases, V lost 5 bases, and 9 bases had no gene match. The CDR3 has 19 amino acids. This CDR3 reads CASSLNGLAGGNSYNEQFF. CDR3 sequence (DNA): TGTGCCAGCAGTCTCAACGGACTAGCGGGGGGAAACTCCTACAATGAGCAGTTCTTC.

This clonotype was counted many times. The chain couples TRBV9 to TRBJ2-7; D is unclear. The CDR3 sequence is 14 residues long. V was shortened by 0 bases and J by 5 bases, with 12 bases between the two germline ends. CDR1 is SGDLS, CDR2 YYNGEE, per germline. CDR3 coding DNA: TGTGCCAGCAGCGTAGATTTAATTGGGAACGAGCAGTACTTC. Residues: CASSVDLIGNEQYF.

This clonotype has at least ten counts. The chain carries TRBV7-2 and TRBJ2-7; 8 bases fit TRBD1. CDR1 and CDR2 from the germline V gene are SGHTA and FQGNSA. With V trimmed by 3 bases and J by 2 bases, 9 bases remained unmatched. This CDR3 region has 16 residues. CDR3 residues: CASSFDRDRLTYEQYF. CDR3 bases: TGTGCCAGCAGCTTCGACCGGGACAGGTTGACCTACGAGCAGTACTTC.

The table lists this clonotype with a few counts. The chain couples TRBV7-2 to TRBJ1-5; D ambiguous. Looked up from germline, CDR1 is SGHTA and CDR2 is FQGNSA. Trimming stripped 2 bases from V and 4 bases from J, with 6 bases between. CDR3 size: 13 residues. Here the CDR3 DNA reads TGTGCCAGCAGCTTAAAAAGTAATCAGCCCCAGCATTTT. This codes for CASSLKSNQPQHF.

Remarks on this clonotype: This clone may be a read error of a much larger clone one base away. The V gene is TRBV20-1, the J gene TRBJ2-7, with D perhaps being TRBD1 or TRBD2 (5 bases each). Germline-derived CDR1 and CDR2 are DFQATT and SNEGSKA (reference sequence). Trimming removed 0 bases from V and 3 bases from J, with 9 bases in between. The CDR3 has 13 amino acids. CDR3: CSARDGTDYEQYF. CDR3 sequence (DNA): TGCAGTGCTAGAGATGGGACGGACTACGAGCAGTACTTC.

The rearrangement links TRBV7-9 to TRBJ2-5; 7 nucleotides agree with TRBD1. J was trimmed by 3 bases and V by 0 bases; bases with no gene match: 7. CDR1 SEHNR and CDR2 FQNEAQ come from the germline V gene (reference sequence). The CDR3 has 16 amino acids. The CDR3 is CASSLATTGVEETQYF. The CDR3 DNA reads TGTGCCAGCAGCTTAGCGACCACAGGGGTGGAAGAGACCCAGTACTTC.

In this sample, this clonotype turned up a few times. The chain is built from TRBV7-9 and TRBJ2-7, with no clear D. This CDR3 has 17 amino acids. Germline V lookup: CDR1 SEHNR, CDR2 FQNEAQ (reference sequence). The V and J ends lost 1 base and 0 bases respectively, with 16 bases between them. The CDR3 DNA follows: TGTGCCAGCAGCTTAGAGCCCGTTTCTGGGTCCTCCTACGAGCAGTACTTC. Protein: CASSLEPVSGSSYEQYF.

This clonotype came up a few times. This chain uses TRBV21-1 with TRBJ2-1; TRBD1 reflects the table's D call only, with no check against the DNA. TRBV21-1 is marked as a pseudogene. The CDR3 loop spans 13 amino acids. The CDR3, as DNA: TGTGCCAGCAGCCGACAGGGCCGAGGTGAGCAGTTCTTC. This translates into CASSRQGRGEQFF.

In this sample, this clonotype turned up a few times. This chain joins TRBV29-1 and TRBJ1-1, with 7 positions matching TRBD1. Germline CDR1 SQVTM, CDR2 ANQGSEA. With 1 base clipped from V and 2 bases from J, the junction kept 10 bases outside the gene matches. This CDR3 has 16 amino acids. The chain's CDR3 is CSVEAREGQPNTEAFF. CDR3 in DNA: TGCAGCGTTGAAGCGAGGGAGGGACAGCCCAACACTGAAGCTTTCTTT. Based on the CDR3 plus reference TRBV29-1 and TRBJ1-1, the full variable domain is SAVISQKPSRDICQRGTSLTIQCQVDSQVTMMFWYRQQPGQSLTLIATANQGSEATYESGFVIDKFPISRPNLTFSTLTVSNMSPEDSSIYLCSVEAREGQPNTEAFFGQGTRLTVV.

The chain links TRBV27 to TRBJ1-4, with D hard to call. The germline V gene has CDR1 MNHEY and CDR2 SMNVEV (reference sequence). This CDR3 comprises 12 residues. Deletions cut 8 bases from V and 4 bases from J, with 8 bases between. CDR3 in DNA: TGTGCCAGCCGTACAAGTAATGAAAAACTGTTTTTT. Its protein product is CASRTSNEKLFF.